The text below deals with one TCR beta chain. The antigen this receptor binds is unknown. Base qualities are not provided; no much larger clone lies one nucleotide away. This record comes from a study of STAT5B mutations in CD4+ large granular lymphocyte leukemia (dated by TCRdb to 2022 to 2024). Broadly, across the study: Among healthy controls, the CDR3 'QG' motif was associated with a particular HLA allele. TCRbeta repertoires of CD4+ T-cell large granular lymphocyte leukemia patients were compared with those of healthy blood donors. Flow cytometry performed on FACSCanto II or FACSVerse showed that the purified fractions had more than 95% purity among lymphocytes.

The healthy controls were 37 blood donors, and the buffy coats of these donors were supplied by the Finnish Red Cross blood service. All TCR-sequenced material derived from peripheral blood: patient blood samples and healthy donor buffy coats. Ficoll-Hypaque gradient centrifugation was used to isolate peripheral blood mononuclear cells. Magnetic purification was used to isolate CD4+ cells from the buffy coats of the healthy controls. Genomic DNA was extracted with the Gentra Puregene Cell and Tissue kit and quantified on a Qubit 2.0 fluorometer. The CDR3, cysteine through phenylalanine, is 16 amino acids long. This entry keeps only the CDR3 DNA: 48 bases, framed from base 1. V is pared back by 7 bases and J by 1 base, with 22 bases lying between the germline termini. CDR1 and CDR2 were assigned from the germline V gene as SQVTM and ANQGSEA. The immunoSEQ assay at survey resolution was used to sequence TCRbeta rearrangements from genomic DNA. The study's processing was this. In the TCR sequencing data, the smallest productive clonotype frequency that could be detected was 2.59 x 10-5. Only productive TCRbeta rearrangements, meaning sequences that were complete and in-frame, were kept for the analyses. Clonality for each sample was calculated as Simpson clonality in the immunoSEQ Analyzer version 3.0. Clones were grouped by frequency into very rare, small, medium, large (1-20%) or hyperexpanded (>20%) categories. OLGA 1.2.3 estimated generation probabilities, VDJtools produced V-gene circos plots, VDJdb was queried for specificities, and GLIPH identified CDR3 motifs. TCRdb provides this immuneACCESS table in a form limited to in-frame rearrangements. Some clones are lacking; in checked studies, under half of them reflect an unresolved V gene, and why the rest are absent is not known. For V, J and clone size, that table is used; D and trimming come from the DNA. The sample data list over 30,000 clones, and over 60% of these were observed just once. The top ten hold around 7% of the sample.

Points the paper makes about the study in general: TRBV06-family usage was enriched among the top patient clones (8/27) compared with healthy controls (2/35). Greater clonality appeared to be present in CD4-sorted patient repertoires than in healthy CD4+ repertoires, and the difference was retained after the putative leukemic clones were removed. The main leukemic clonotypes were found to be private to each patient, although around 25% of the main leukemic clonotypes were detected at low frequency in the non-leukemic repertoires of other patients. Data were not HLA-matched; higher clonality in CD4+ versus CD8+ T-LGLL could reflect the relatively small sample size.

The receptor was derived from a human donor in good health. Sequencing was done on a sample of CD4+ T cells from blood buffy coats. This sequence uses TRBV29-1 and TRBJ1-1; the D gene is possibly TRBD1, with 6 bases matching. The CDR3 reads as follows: CSAAQGLVSRNTEAFF. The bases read TGCAGCGCCGCTCAGGGGTTAGTTAGCCGGAACACTGAAGCTTTCTTT.